The 6 T cell receptor beta chains presented below share a single source sample, sequenced in a study of blood T cell repertoires in COVID-19. Sequencing used immunoSEQ multiplex PCR; TCRdb keeps in-frame clones, though not all of them. Among under 250,000 clones listed, approximately 82% were seen once. Material: peripheral blood. These receptors were collected from a woman aged 45-59 years with acute or convalescent COVID-19.

This CDR3 is CASSGPDRDHYEQYF. The CDR3 DNA is TGTGCCAGCAGTGGCCCTGACAGGGACCACTACGAGCAGTACTTC. The gene calls are TRBV6-6 and TRBJ2-7; 7 bases map to TRBD1. J lost 3 bases, V lost 5 bases, and 10 bases had no gene match. Germline CDR1 MNHNY, CDR2 SVGAGI (reference sequence). This CDR3 is built from 15 residues.

This clone was counted between two and nine times. This chain links TRBV19 with TRBJ1-2; 9 bases match TRBD1. V dropped 7 bases and J dropped 1; count of bases not matched to a gene: 4. CDR1 is LNHDA, CDR2 SQIVND, per germline (reference sequence). The CDR3 is made up of 14 amino acids. The CDR3 DNA is TGTGCCAGTACTCCGACAGGGGGTAACTATGGCTACACCTTC. It yields the protein CASTPTGGNYGYTF.

There are a few counts of this clone. This chain joins TRBV6-1 and TRBJ2-1; 10 bases are shared with TRBD1. Trimming cost V 4 bases and J 7 bases; bases outside gene matches: 19. The CDR3 covers 19 residues. Germline lookup yields CDR1 MNHNS and CDR2 SASEGT. CDR3 protein: CASSGARDRGYDTRNEQFF. CDR3 DNA: TGTGCCAGCAGTGGGGCCAGGGACAGGGGATATGACACACGGAATGAGCAGTTCTTC.

Here the CDR3 DNA reads TGTGCCAGCAGCTTAGCGCCCAGCGGGAGGAATACCGGGGAGCTGTTTTTT. The encoded protein is CASSLAPSGRNTGELFF. This chain connects TRBV11-1 to TRBJ2-2; 9 nucleotides agree with TRBD2. This CDR3 contains 17 residues. Trimming cost V 0 bases and J 5 bases; bases outside gene matches: 7. Germline CDR1 reads SGHAT; CDR2 reads FQDESV (reference sequence).

This rearrangement joins TRBV5-1 to TRBJ2-5, with D tentatively TRBD2 (5 bases). Germline V gene sequence: CDR1 SGHRS, CDR2 YFSETQ. The CDR3 loop spans 15 amino acids. Trimming shortened V by 0 bases and J by 5 bases, and 14 bases separated the two germline ends. In nucleotides, the CDR3 is TGCGCCAGCAGCTTGGTGCCGGGATTGGGGGAGACCCAGTACTTC. Translation gives CASSLVPGLGETQYF.

The chain links TRBV7-8 to TRBJ2-1; no definite D call. Trimming removed 5 bases from V and 5 bases from J, with 19 bases in between. CDR1 SGHVS and CDR2 FQNEAQ come from the germline V gene. This CDR3 region has 16 residues. The CDR3 nucleotides are TGTGCCAGCAGCCCAAAAGAGTCCCCTAATCACAATGAGCAGTTCTTC. This gives the protein CASSPKESPNHNEQFF.